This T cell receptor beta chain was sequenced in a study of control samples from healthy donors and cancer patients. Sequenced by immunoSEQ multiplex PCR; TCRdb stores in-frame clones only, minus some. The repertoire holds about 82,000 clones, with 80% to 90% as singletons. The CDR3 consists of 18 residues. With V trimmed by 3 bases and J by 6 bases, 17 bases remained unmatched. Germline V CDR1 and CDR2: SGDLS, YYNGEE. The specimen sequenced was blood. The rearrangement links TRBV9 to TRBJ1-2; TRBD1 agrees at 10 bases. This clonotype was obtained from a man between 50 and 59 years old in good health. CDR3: CASSANRDRGAWLDGYTF. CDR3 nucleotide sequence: TGTGCCAGCAGCGCCAACCGGGACAGGGGCGCCTGGCTCGATGGCTACACCTTC.